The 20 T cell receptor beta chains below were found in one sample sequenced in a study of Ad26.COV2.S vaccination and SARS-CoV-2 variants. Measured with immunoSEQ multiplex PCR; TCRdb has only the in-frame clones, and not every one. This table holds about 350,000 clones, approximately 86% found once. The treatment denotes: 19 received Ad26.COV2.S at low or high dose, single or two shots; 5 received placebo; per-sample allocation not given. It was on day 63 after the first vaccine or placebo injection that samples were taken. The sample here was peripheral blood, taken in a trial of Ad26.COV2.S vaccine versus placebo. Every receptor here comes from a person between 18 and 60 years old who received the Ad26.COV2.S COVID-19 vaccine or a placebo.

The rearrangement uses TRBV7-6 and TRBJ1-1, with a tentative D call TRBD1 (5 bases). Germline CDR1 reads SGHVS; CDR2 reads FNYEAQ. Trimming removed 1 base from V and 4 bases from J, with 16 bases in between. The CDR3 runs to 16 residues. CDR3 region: CASSLGRVRGSTEAFF. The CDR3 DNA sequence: TGTGCCAGCAGCTTAGGCAGGGTGCGAGGTTCCACTGAAGCTTTCTTT.

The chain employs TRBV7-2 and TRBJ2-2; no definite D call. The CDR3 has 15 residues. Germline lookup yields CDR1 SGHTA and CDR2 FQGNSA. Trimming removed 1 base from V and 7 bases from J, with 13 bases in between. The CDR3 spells CASSLDGVLGGELFF. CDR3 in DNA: TGTGCCAGCAGCTTAGATGGAGTTTTGGGCGGGGAGCTGTTTTTT.

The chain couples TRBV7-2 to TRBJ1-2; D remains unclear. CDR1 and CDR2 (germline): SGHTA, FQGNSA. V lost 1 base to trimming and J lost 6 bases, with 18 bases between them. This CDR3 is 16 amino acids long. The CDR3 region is CASSLVWGSTWDGYTF. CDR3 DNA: TGTGCCAGCAGCTTAGTATGGGGAAGTACCTGGGATGGCTACACCTTC. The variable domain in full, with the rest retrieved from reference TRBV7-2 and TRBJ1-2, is GAGVSQSPSNKVTEKGKDVELRCDPISGHTALYWYRQSLGQGLEFLIYFQGNSAPDKSGLPSDRFSAERTGGSVSTLTIQRTQQEDSAVYLCASSLVWGSTWDGYTFGSGTRLTVV.

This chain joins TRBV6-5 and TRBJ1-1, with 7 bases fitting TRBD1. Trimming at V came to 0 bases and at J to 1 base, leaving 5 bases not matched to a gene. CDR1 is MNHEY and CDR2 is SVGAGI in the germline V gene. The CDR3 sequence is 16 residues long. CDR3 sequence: CASSYSPGQKNTEAFF. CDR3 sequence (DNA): TGTGCCAGCAGTTACTCGCCGGGACAGAAGAACACTGAAGCTTTCTTT.

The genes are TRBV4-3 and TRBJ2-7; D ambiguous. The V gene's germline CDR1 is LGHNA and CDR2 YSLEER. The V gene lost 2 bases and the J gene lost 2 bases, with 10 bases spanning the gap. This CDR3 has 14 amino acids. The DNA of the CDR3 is TGCGCCAGCAGCCAAACCAGTAGTGCCTACGAGCAGTACTTC. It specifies CASSQTSSAYEQYF.

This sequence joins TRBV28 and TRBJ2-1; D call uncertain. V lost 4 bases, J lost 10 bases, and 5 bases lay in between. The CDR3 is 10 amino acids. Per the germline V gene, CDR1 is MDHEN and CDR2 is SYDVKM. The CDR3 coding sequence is TGTGCCAGCAGTTCTCGGGAGCAGTTCTTC. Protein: CASSSREQFF. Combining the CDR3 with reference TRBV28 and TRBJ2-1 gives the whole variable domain DVKVTQSSRYLVKRTGEKVFLECVQDMDHENMFWYRQDPGLGLRLIYFSYDVKMKEKGDIPEGYSVSREKKERFSLILESASTNQTSMYLCASSSREQFFGPGTRLTVL.

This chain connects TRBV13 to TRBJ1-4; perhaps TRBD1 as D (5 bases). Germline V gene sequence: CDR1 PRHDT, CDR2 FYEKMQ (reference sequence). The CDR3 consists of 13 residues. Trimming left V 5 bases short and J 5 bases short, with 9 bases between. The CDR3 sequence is CASSRGPNEKLFF. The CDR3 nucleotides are TGTGCCAGCAGCCGGGGCCCAAATGAAAAACTGTTTTTT.

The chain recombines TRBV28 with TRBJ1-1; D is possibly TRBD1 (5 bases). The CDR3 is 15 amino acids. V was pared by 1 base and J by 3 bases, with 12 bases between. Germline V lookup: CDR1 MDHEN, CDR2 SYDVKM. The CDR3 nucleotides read TGTGCCAGCAGTTTATTCGCAGGGAGGTACACTGAAGCTTTCTTT. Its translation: CASSLFAGRYTEAFF.

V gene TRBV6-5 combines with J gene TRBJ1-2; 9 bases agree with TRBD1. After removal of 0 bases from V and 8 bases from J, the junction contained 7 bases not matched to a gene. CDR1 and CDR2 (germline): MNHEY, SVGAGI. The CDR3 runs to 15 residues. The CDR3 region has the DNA TGTGCCAGCAGTTACTCCCTGACAGGGGGTACCGGCTACACCTTC. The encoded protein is CASSYSLTGGTGYTF.

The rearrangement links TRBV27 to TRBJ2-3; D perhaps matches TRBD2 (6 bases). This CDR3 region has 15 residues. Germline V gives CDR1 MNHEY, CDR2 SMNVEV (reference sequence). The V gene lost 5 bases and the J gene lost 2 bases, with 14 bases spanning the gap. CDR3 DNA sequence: TGTGCCAGCAGTAAACCGGGACTTGTCACAGATACGCAGTATTTT. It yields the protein CASSKPGLVTDTQYF.

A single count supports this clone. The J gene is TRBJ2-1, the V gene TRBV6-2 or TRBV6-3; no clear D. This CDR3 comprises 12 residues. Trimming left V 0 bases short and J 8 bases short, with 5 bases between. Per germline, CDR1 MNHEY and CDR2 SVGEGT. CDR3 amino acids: CASSYSRDEQFF. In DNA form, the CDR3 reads TGTGCCAGCAGTTACTCCCGGGATGAGCAGTTCTTC.

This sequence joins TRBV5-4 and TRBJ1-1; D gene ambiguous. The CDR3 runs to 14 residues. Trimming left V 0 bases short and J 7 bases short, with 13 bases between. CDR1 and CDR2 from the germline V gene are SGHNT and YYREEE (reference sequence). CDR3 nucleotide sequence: TGTGCCAGCAGCTTGGCAGGCGTTGAGGGTGAAGCTTTCTTT. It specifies CASSLAGVEGEAFF.

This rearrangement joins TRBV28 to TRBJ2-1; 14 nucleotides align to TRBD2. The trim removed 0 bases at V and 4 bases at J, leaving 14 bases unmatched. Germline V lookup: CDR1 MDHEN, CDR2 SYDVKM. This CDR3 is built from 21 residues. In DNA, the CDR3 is TGTGCCAGCAGTTTATGGGGGACAGAGGGGACTAGCGGGAGTCGTTACAATGAGCAGTTCTTC. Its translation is CASSLWGTEGTSGSRYNEQFF.

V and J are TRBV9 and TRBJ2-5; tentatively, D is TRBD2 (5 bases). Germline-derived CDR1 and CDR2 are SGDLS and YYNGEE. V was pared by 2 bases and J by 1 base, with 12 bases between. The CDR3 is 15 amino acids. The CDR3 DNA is TGTGCCAGCAGCGTGTATGGAGGTGCCCAAGAGACCCAGTACTTC. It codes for CASSVYGGAQETQYF.

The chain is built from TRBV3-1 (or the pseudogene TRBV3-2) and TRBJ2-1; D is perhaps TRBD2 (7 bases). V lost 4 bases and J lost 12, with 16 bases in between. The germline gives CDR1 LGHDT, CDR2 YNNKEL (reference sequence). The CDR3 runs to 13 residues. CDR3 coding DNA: TGTGCCAGCAGCCCCGTAGTAGGGGGGGGGCAGTTCTTC. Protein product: CASSPVVGGGQFF.

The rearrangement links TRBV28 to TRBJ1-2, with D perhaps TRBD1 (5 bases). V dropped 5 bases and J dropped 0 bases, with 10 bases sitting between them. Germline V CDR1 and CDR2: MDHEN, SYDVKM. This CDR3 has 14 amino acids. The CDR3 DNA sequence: TGTGCCAGCAGTGGGACGGTTCCTAACTATGGCTACACCTTC. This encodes CASSGTVPNYGYTF.

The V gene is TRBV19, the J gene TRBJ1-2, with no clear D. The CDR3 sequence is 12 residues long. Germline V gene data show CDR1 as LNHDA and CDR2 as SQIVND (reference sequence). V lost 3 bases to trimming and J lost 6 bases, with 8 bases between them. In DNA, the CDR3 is TGTGCCAGTAGTATGGGCAGTAATGGCTACACCTTC. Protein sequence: CASSMGSNGYTF. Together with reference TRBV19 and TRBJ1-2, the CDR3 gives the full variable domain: DGGITQSPKYLFRKEGQNVTLSCEQNLNHDAMYWYRQDPGQGLRLIYYSQIVNDFQKGDIAEGYSVSREKKESFPLTVTSAQKNPTAFYLCASSMGSNGYTFGSGTRLTVV.

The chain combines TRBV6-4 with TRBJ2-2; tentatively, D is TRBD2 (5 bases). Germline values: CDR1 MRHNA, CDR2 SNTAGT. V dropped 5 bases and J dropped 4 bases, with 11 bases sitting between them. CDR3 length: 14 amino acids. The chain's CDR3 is CASSILRGTGELFF. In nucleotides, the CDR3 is TGTGCCAGCAGTATCCTCCGGGGCACCGGGGAGCTGTTTTTT.

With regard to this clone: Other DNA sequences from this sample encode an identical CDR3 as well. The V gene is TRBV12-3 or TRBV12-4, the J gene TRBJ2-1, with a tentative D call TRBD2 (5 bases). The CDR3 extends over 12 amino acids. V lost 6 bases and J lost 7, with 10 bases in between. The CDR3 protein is CASSLGGNEQFF. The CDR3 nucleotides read TGTGCCAGCAGCCTCGGAGGTAATGAGCAGTTCTTC.

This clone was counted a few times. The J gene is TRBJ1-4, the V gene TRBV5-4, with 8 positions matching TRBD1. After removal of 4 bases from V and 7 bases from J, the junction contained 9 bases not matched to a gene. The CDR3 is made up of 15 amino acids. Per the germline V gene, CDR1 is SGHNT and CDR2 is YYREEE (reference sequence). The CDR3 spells CASSRSGQGGEKLFF. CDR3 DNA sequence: TGTGCCAGCAGCCGCTCAGGACAGGGCGGTGAAAAACTGTTTTTT.